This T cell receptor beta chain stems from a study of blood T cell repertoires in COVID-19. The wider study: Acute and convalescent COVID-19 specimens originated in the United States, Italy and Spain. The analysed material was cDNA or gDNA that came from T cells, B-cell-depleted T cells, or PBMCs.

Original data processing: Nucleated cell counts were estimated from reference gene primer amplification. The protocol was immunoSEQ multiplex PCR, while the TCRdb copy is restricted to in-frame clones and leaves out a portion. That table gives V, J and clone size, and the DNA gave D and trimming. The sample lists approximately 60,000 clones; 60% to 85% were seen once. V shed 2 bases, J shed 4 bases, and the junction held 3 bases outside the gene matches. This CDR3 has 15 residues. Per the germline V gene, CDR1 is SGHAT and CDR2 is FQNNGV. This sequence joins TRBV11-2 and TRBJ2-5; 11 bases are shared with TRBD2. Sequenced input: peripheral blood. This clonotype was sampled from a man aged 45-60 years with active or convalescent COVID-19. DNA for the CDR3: TGTGCCAGCAGCTTAACAGGACTAGCGGGAGAGACCCAGTACTTC. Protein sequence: CASSLTGLAGETQYF.